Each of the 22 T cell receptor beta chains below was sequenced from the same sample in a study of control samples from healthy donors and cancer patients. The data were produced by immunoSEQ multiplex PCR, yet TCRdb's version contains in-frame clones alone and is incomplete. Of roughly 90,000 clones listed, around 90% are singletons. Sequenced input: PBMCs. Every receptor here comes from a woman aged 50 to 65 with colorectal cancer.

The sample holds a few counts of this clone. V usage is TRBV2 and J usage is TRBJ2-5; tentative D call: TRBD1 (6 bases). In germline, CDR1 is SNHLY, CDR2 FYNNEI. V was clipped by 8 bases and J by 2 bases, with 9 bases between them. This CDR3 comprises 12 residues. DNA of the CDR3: TGTGCCAGCGGGACAAAACAAGAGACCCAGTACTTC. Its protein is CASGTKQETQYF.

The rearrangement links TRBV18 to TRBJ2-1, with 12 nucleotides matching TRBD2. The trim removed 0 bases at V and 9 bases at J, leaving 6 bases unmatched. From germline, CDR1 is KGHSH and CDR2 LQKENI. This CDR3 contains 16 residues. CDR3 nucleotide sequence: TGTGCCAGCTCACCACCGAGCTCTAGCGGGGGGGTTGAGCAGTTCTTC. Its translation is CASSPPSSSGGVEQFF.

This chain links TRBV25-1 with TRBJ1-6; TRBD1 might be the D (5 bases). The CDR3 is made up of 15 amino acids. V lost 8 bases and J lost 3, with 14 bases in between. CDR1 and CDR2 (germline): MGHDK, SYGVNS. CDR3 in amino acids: CASGTREGYNSPLHF. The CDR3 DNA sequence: TGTGCCAGCGGGACCAGAGAGGGCTATAATTCACCCCTCCACTTT.

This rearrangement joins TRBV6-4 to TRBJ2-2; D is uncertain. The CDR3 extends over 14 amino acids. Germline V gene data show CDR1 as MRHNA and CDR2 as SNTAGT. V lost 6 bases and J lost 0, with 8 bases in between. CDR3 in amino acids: CASSDQPNTGELFF. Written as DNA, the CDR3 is TGTGCCAGCAGCGACCAGCCGAACACCGGGGAGCTGTTTTTT.

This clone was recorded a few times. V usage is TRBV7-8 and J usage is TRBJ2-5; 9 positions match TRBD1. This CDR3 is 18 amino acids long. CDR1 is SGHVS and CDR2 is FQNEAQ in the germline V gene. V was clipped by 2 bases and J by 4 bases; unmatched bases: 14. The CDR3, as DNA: TGTGCCAGCAGCTTATTGCCCTCTCCGGGACAGGGAAGAGAGACCCAGTACTTC. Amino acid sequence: CASSLLPSPGQGRETQYF.

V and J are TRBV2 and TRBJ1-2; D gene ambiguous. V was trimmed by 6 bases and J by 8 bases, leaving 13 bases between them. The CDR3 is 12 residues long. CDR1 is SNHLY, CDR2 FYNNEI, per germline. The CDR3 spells CASSPTVPGYTF. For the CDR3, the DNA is TGTGCCAGCAGCCCGACGGTACCGGGCTACACCTTC.

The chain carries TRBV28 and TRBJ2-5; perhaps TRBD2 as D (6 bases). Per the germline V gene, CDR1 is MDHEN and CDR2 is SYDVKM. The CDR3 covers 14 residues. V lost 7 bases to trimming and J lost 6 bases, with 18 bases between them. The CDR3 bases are TGTGCCAGCAACTCCCGCGGGACTGAGAAGACCCAGTACTTC. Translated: CASNSRGTEKTQYF.

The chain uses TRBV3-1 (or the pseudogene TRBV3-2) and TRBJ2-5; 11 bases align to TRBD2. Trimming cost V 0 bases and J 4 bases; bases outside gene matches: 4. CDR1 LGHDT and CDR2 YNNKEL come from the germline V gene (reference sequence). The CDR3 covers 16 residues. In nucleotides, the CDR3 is TGTGCCAGCAGCCAAGACATAGCGGGGGGGCGAGAGACCCAGTACTTC. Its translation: CASSQDIAGGRETQYF.

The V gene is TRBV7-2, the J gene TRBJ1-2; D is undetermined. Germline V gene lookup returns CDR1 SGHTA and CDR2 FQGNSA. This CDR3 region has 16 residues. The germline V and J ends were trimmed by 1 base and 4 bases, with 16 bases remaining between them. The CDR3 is CASSLDQTPRSYGYTF. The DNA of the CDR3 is TGTGCCAGCAGCTTAGACCAAACCCCACGGTCCTATGGCTACACCTTC.

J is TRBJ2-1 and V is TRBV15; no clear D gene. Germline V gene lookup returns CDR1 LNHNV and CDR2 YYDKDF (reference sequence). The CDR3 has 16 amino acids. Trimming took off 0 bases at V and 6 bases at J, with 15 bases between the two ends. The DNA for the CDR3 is TGTGCCACCAGCAGAGATCTCACACCCGGGCCCAATGAGCAGTTCTTC. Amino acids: CATSRDLTPGPNEQFF.

CDR3 region: CASSSGQLSYGYTF. As DNA, the CDR3 is TGTGCCAGCAGCTCCGGACAGCTAAGCTATGGCTACACCTTC. The chain is built from TRBV5-6 and TRBJ1-2, with a possible D match to TRBD1 (6 bases). The CDR3 runs to 14 residues. V was cut by 3 bases and J by 4 bases, with 13 bases left in between. Per germline, CDR1 SGHDT and CDR2 YYEEEE.

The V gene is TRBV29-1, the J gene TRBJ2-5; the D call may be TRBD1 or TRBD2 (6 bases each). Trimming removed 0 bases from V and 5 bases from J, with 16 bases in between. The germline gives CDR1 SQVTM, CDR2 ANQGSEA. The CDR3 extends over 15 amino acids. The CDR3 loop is CSVEDLWGAVETQYF. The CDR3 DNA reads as TGCAGCGTTGAAGATCTGTGGGGGGCGGTGGAGACCCAGTACTTC.

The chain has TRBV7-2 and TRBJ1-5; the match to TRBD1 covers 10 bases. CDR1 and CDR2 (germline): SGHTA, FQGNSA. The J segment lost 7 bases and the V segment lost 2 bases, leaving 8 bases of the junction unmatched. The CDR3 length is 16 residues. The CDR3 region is CASSLKVTGGGQPQHF. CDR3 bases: TGTGCCAGCAGCTTAAAAGTGACAGGGGGCGGACAGCCCCAGCATTTT.

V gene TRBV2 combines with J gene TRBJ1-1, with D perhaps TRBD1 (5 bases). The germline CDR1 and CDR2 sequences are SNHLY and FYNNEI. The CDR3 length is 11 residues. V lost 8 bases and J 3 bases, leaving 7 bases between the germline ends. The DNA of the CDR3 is TGTGCCAGCGGGGGTGACACTGAAGCTTTCTTT. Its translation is CASGGDTEAFF.

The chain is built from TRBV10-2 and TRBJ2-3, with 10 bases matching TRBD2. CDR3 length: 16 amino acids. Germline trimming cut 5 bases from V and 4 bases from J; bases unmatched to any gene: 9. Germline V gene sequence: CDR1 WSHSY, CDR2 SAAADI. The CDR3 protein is CASSWLAGAGADTQYF. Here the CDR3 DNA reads TGCGCCAGCAGTTGGCTAGCGGGGGCAGGAGCAGATACGCAGTATTTT.

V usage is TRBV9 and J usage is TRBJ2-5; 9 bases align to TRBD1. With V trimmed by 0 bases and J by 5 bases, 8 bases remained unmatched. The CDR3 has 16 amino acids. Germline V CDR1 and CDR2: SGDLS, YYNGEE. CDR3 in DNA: TGTGCCAGCAGCGTAGAACAGGGGGCGGTCTGGGAGACCCAGTACTTC. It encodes CASSVEQGAVWETQYF.

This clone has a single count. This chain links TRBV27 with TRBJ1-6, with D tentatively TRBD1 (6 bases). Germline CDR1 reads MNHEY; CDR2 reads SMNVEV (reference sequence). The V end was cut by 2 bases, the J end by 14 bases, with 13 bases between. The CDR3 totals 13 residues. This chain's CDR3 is CASSLVTGASLHF. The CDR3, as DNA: TGTGCCAGCAGTTTAGTGACAGGCGCGTCCCTCCACTTT.

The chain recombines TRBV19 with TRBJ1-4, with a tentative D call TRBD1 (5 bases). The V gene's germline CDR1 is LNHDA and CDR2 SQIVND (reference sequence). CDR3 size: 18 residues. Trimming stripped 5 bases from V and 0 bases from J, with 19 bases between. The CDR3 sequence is CASSSNYRFGATNEKLFF. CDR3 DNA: TGTGCCAGTAGTTCCAATTACAGGTTCGGGGCAACTAATGAAAAACTGTTTTTT.

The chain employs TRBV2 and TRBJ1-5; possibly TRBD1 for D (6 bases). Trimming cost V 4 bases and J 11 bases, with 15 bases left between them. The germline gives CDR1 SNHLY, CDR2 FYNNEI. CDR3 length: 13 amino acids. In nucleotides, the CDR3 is TGTGCCAGCAGTGGACAGGCCGATTGGGCCCAGCATTTT. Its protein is CASSGQADWAQHF.

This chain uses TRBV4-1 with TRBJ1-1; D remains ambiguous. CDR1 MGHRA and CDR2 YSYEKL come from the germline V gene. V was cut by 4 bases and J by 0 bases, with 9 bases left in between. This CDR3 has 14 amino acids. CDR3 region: CASSLVGLNTEAFF. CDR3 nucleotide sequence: TGCGCCAGCAGCCTAGTAGGCTTGAACACTGAAGCTTTCTTT.

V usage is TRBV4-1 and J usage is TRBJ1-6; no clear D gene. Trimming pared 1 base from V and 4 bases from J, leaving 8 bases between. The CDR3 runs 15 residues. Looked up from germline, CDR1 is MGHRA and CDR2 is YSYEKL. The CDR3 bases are TGCGCCAGCAGCCAAGGCCCCCTATATAATTCACCCCTCCACTTT. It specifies CASSQGPLYNSPLHF.

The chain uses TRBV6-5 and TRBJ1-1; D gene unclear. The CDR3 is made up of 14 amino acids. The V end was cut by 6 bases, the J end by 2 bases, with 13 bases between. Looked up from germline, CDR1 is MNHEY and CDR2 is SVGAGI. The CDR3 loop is CASSFGGPNTEAFF. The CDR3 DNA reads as TGTGCCAGCAGCTTTGGAGGGCCTAACACTGAAGCTTTCTTT.